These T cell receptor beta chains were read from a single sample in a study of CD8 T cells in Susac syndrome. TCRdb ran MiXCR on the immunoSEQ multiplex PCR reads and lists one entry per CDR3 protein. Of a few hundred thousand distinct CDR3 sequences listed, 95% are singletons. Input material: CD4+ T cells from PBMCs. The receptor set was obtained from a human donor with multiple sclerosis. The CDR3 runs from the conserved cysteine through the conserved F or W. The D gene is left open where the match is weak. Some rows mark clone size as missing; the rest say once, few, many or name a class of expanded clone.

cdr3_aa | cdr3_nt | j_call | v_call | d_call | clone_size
CASSVLTTSTDTQYF | TGTGCCAGCAGCGTACTGACTACTAGCACAGATACGCAGTATTTT | TRBJ2-3 | TRBV9 | - | -
CASSLVLGLGSGANVLTF | TGTGCCAGCAGCTTAGTGTTGGGGCTTGGCTCTGGGGCCAACGTCCTGACTTTC | TRBJ2-6 | TRBV7-8 | - | -
CASSYGTSGRYYEQYF | TGTGCCAGCAGTTACGGGACTAGCGGGAGGTACTACGAGCAGTACTTC | TRBJ2-7 | TRBV6-5 | TRBD2 | -
CASYGRGAVEQFF | TGTGCCTCATATGGGCGGGGGGCTGTTGAGCAGTTCTTC | TRBJ2-1 | TRBV12-3/TRBV12-4 | TRBD2 | -
CSARPIAGAPGEQFF | TGCAGTGCTAGACCAATAGCGGGAGCCCCGGGTGAGCAGTTCTTC | TRBJ2-1 | TRBV20-1 | TRBD2 | -
CASWGSSNEKLFF | TGTGCCAGCTGGGGAAGTAGTAATGAAAAACTGTTTTTT | TRBJ1-4 | TRBV2 | - | -
CASRAGGLYTGELFF | TGTGCCAGCAGGGCCGGGGGGCTGTACACCGGGGAGCTGTTTTTT | TRBJ2-2 | TRBV5-4 | - | -
CASDNEQYF | TGTGCCAGCGACAACGAGCAGTACTTC | TRBJ2-7 | TRBV28 | - | -
CSSRTGMNTEAFF | TGCAGCTCCCGGACAGGGATGAACACTGAAGCTTTCTTT | TRBJ1-1 | TRBV29-1 | TRBD1 | once
CASSSLLAGGQETQYF | TGCGCCAGCAGCTCCCTCCTAGCGGGGGGACAGGAGACCCAGTACTTC | TRBJ2-5 | TRBV5-1 | TRBD2 | -
CASSLGQNSYGYTF | TGCGCCAGCAGCTTAGGCCAGAACAGCTATGGCTACACCTTC | TRBJ1-2 | TRBV5-1 | - | -
CASSRTSYEQYF | TGTGCCAGCAGCCGTACCTCCTACGAGCAGTACTTC | TRBJ2-7 | TRBV25-1 | - | few
CASSQWTSAALSPDTQYF | TGTGCCAGCTCACAATGGACTAGCGCTGCGCTATCCCCAGATACGCAGTATTTT | TRBJ2-3 | TRBV18 | TRBD2 | -
CSAPMGQENTEAFF | TGCAGTGCTCCCATGGGACAGGAAAACACTGAAGCTTTCTTT | TRBJ1-1 | TRBV20-1 | TRBD1 | -
CASGSSTGIGGYGYTF | TGTGCTAGTGGTTCAAGCACAGGGATCGGTGGCTATGGCTACACCTTC | TRBJ1-2 | TRBV12-5 | - | -
CSVEGDGYTF | TGCAGCGTTGAGGGGGATGGCTACACCTTC | TRBJ1-2 | TRBV29-1 | - | -
CSVEGAGGSAFF | TGCAGCGTTGAAGGGGCAGGGGGCAGCGCTTTCTTT | TRBJ1-1 | TRBV29-1 | TRBD1 | -
CSVDRPGHENTEAFF | TGCAGCGTTGATCGGCCGGGACACGAGAACACTGAAGCTTTCTTT | TRBJ1-1 | TRBV29-1 | - | -
CASSEGWGGYEQYF | TGTGCCAGCAGTGAGGGTTGGGGGGGCTACGAGCAGTACTTC | TRBJ2-7 | TRBV25-1 | TRBD2 | -
CASKPDRYYEQYF | TGTGCCAGCAAGCCGGACAGATACTACGAGCAGTACTTC | TRBJ2-7 | TRBV2 | - | -
CAILTGDGYGYTF | TGTGCCATCTTAACAGGGGACGGCTATGGCTACACCTTC | TRBJ1-2 | TRBV10-3 | TRBD1 | -
CSARGWGRSSNQPQHF | TGCAGTGCTAGAGGTTGGGGGCGCAGTAGCAATCAGCCCCAGCATTTT | TRBJ1-5 | TRBV20-1 | - | -
CASSLSGTQYF | TGTGCCAGCAGCCTCTCTGGGACCCAGTACTTC | TRBJ2-5 | TRBV27 | - | once
CASSGGAYNEQFF | TGTGCCAGCAGCGGAGGGGCCTACAATGAGCAGTTCTTC | TRBJ2-1 | TRBV6-5 | - | once
CASSPSPLWSIAEAFF | TGTGCCAGCTCACCGAGTCCCCTGTGGTCGATCGCTGAAGCTTTCTTT | TRBJ1-1 | TRBV9 | - | -
CASGREQGGANVLTF | TGTGCTAGTGGTCGCGAACAGGGCGGGGCCAACGTCCTGACTTTC | TRBJ2-6 | TRBV12-5 | - | -
CASSLGGTGANVLTF | TGTGCCAGCAGTCTAGGGGGTACTGGGGCCAACGTCCTGACTTTC | TRBJ2-6 | TRBV12-3/TRBV12-4 | - | -
CAWSPTALNTEAFF | TGTGCCTGGAGCCCAACAGCGCTGAACACTGAAGCTTTCTTT | TRBJ1-1 | TRBV30 | - | -
CASSFRSSGSWETQYF | TGCGCCAGCAGCTTTCGGAGTAGCGGGAGCTGGGAGACCCAGTACTTC | TRBJ2-5 | TRBV5-1 | TRBD2 | -
CASSNRDRGRHGGYTF | TGTGCCAGCAGCAACCGGGACAGGGGGCGCCATGGCGGCTACACCTTC | TRBJ1-2 | TRBV3-1 | TRBD1 | -
CASKPVTTGNTIYF | TGTGCCAGCAAGCCCGTGACAACTGGAAACACCATATATTTT | TRBJ1-3 | TRBV12-3/TRBV12-4 | - | once
CASSFQGGSYNEQFF | TGTGCCAGCAGCTTCCAGGGGGGATCCTACAATGAGCAGTTCTTC | TRBJ2-1 | TRBV5-4 | - | -
CSASRRGRGETQYF | TGCAGTGCTAGTCGGCGCGGGAGGGGGGAGACCCAGTACTTC | TRBJ2-5 | TRBV20-1 | TRBD2 | once
CASSYGTEGGETQYF | TGTGCCAGCAGTTACGGGACGGAGGGAGGGGAGACCCAGTACTTC | TRBJ2-5 | TRBV6-6 | TRBD2 | -
CASSWGRVEVYEQYF | TGCGCCAGCAGCTGGGGACGCGTCGAAGTCTACGAGCAGTACTTC | TRBJ2-7 | TRBV5-1 | - | -
CASSENGQGNYGYTF | TGTGCCAGCAGTGAAAACGGACAGGGAAACTATGGCTACACCTTC | TRBJ1-2 | TRBV2 | TRBD1 | -
CASSQRASEQYF | TGTGCCAGCAGCCAACGTGCGTCCGAGCAGTACTTC | TRBJ2-7 | TRBV3-1 | - | -
CATSDSRAGVRADTQYF | TGTGCCACCAGTGATTCTCGAGCGGGAGTAAGGGCAGATACGCAGTATTTT | TRBJ2-3 | TRBV24-1 | TRBD2 | once
CASSQNPFYGYTF | TGTGCCAGCAGCCAAAATCCTTTCTATGGCTACACCTTC | TRBJ1-2 | TRBV9 | - | -
CASSVSLPTDTQYF | TGCGCCAGCAGCGTAAGCCTCCCCACAGATACGCAGTATTTT | TRBJ2-3 | TRBV5-1 | - | -
CSARNLAGGPYEQYF | TGCAGTGCCCGAAACCTAGCGGGGGGTCCGTACGAGCAGTACTTC | TRBJ2-7 | TRBV20-1 | TRBD2 | -
CASRADLDRGSEQYF | TGTGCCAGCAGGGCCGATTTGGACAGGGGAAGCGAGCAGTACTTC | TRBJ2-7 | TRBV12-3/TRBV12-4 | TRBD1 | -
CASSLGGGTGELFF | TGCGCCAGCAGCTTGGGTGGAGGGACCGGGGAGCTGTTTTTT | TRBJ2-2 | TRBV5-1 | - | few
CASSPRSGGGEAFF | TGTGCCAGCTCACCACGTTCCGGGGGCGGCGAAGCTTTCTTT | TRBJ1-1 | TRBV18 | - | -
CSASGTSGGTSEGYEQFF | TGCAGTGCTTCCGGGACTAGCGGGGGGACCAGTGAGGGTTATGAGCAGTTCTTC | TRBJ2-1 | TRBV20-1 | TRBD2 | -
CASSVQGTSGYEQYF | TGTGCCAGCAGCGTCCAAGGGACTAGCGGGTACGAGCAGTACTTC | TRBJ2-7 | TRBV9 | TRBD2 | -
CAWLSPGEDQYF | TGTGCCTGGCTGTCGCCCGGGGAGGACCAGTACTTC | TRBJ2-4 | TRBV30 | - | -
CASSVSGGYNEQFF | TGTGCCAGCAGTGTATCAGGGGGCTACAATGAGCAGTTCTTC | TRBJ2-1 | TRBV2 | TRBD1 | -
CASSLGRYETQYF | TGCGCCAGCAGCCTCGGTCGGTATGAGACCCAGTACTTC | TRBJ2-5 | TRBV5-1 | - | -
CAISAGSEQFF | TGTGCCATCAGTGCAGGGAGTGAGCAGTTCTTC | TRBJ2-1 | TRBV10-3 | - | -
CASSMGVSYEQYF | TGTGCCAGTAGTATGGGGGTTTCCTACGAGCAGTACTTC | TRBJ2-7 | TRBV19 | - | once
CASSPSGISEQYF | TGTGCCAGTAGCCCATCGGGGATCTCCGAGCAGTACTTC | TRBJ2-7 | TRBV19 | - | -
CATSRPLGRVTYNEQFF | TGTGCCACCAGCAGACCCCTGGGCAGGGTCACCTACAATGAGCAGTTCTTC | TRBJ2-1 | TRBV15 | - | -